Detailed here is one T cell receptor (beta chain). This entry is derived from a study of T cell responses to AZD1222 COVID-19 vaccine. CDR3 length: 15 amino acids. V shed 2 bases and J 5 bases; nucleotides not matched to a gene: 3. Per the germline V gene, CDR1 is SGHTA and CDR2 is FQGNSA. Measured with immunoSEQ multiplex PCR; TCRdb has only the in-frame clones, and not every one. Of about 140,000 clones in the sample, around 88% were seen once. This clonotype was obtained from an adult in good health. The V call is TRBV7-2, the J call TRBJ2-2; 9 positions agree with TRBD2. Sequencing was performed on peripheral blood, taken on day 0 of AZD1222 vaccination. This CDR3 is CASSLLAGITGELFF. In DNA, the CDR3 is TGTGCCAGCAGCTTACTAGCGGGAATTACCGGGGAGCTGTTTTTT.